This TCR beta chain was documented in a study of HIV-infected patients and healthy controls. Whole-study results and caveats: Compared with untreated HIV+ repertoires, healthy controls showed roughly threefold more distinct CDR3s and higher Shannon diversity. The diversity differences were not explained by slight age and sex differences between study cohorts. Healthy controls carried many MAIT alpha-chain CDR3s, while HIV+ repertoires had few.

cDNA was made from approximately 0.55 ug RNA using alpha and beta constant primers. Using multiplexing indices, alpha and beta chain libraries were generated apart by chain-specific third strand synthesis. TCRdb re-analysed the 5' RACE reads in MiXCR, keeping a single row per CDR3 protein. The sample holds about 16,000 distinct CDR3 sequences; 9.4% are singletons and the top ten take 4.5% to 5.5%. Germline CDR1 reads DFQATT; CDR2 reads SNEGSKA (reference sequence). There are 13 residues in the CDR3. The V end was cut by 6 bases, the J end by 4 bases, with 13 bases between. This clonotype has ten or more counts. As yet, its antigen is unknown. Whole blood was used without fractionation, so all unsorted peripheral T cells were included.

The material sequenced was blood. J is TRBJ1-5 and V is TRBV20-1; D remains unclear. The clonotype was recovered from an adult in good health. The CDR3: CSALAVGNQPQHF. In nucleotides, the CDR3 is TGCAGTGCACTAGCCGTGGGTAATCAGCCCCAGCATTTT.